This T cell receptor (beta chain) originates from a study of response to subunit inactivated influenza vaccine. Points from the study as a whole: That few new T cells are recruited by each seasonal influenza vaccination was the authors' suggestion.

This clonotype was picked up many times. The antigen is not known. MiXCR, applied by TCRdb to the RT-PCR reads, yields one record per CDR3 protein. The data contain around 710,000 distinct CDR3 sequences, approximately 13% of them singletons. The germline gives CDR1 DFQATT, CDR2 SNEGSKA (reference sequence). V was trimmed by 2 bases and J by 6 bases, leaving 14 bases between them. This CDR3 contains 14 residues. The sequencing here drew on PBMCs from blood, taken around 15 days before vaccination. The receptor comes from a man between 45 and 60 years old who received an inactivated influenza vaccine. V usage is TRBV20-1 and J usage is TRBJ1-5, with D possibly matching TRBD1 (5 bases). In DNA, the CDR3 is TGCAGTGCTAGAAACCCCGGGGGGGGTCAGCCCCAGCATTTT. Protein: CSARNPGGGQPQHF.